The rows below give T cell receptor beta chains drawn from one sample of a study of T cell repertoires in cytomegalovirus infection. A single record per CDR3 protein comes from TCRdb applying MiXCR to the reads. There are more than 150,000 distinct CDR3 sequences in the sample; roughly 18% occur only once, and roughly 20% lies in the top ten. Sequenced sample: CD8+ T cells from PBMCs. The receptors stem from a human donor in good health (CMV status not recorded). Some clones in this sample may be carry-over from other donors' samples. Each CDR3 is given with its conserved first and last residue. The D gene is left open where the match is weak. Size is stated for part of the rows, as once, few or many counts, or as a class when the clone is expanded.

clone size	V gene	J gene	D gene	CDR3 DNA	CDR3 protein
few	TRBV7-9	TRBJ1-6	NA	TGTGCCAGCAGCTCCTTGACAGCGAGAAATTCACCCCTCCACTTT	CASSSLTARNSPLHF
NA	TRBV6-5	TRBJ2-7	NA	TGTGCCAGCAGCCCCGGGTCGCGGGGCAGCTACGAGCAGTACTTC	CASSPGSRGSYEQYF
few	TRBV9	TRBJ2-4	NA	TGTGCCAGCAGCGTAGATCCGATGGGGGGGCCGTACATTCAGTACTTC	CASSVDPMGGPYIQYF
NA	TRBV20-1	TRBJ2-7	NA	TGCAGTGCTAGAGATCTTAACCTAGCTTACGAGCAGTACTTC	CSARDLNLAYEQYF
few	TRBV10-2	TRBJ1-4	NA	TGCGCCGCTAGAAGTTCAACTAATGAAAAACTGTTTTTT	CAARSSTNEKLFF
NA	TRBV6-6	TRBJ2-1	TRBD1	TGTGCCAGCACTACCGACAGGGCCAATGAGCAGTTCTTC	CASTTDRANEQFF
NA	TRBV6-5	TRBJ2-7	NA	TGTGCCAGCAGGAAGGAGTTAGCCGACTACGAGCAGTACTTC	CASRKELADYEQYF
few	TRBV5-5	TRBJ2-4	NA	TGTGCCAGCAGCTACGGACTAGGGGGGGTCAAAAACATTCAGTACTTC	CASSYGLGGVKNIQYF
few	TRBV19	TRBJ2-7	TRBD1	TGTGCCAGTACCTTCTCGGCAGGGGGCCTATACGAGCAGTACTTC	CASTFSAGGLYEQYF
many	TRBV29-1	TRBJ2-4	NA	TGCAGCGTTCAGGAGGGAAGGGGAAACATTCAGTACTTC	CSVQEGRGNIQYF
many	TRBV7-6	TRBJ2-3	NA	TGTGCCAGCAGCTTAGCGGGAGAGGCCACAGATACGCAGTATTTT	CASSLAGEATDTQYF
NA	TRBV6-2/TRBV6-3	TRBJ2-5	NA	TGTGCCAGCAGTTCCGCGGACAGTTACCAAGAGACCCAGTACTTC	CASSSADSYQETQYF
NA	TRBV2	TRBJ2-5	NA	TGTGCCAGCAGAGGAGAGACCCAGTACTTC	CASRGETQYF
NA	TRBV7-9	TRBJ2-3	NA	TGTGCCAGCAGCTCGGTCCCATTCACAGATACGCAGTATTTT	CASSSVPFTDTQYF
NA	TRBV14	TRBJ2-7	NA	TGTGCCAGCAGCCCCGTAGGAGGAGCCCTCTACGAGCAGTACTTC	CASSPVGGALYEQYF
few	TRBV20-1	TRBJ1-3	NA	TGCAGTGCTAGCTCGGCAGACTCTGGAAACACCATATATTTT	CSASSADSGNTIYF
NA	TRBV7-9	TRBJ2-1	NA	TGTGCCAGCAGCTTCCCGGGACCGAGTGAGCAGTTCTTC	CASSFPGPSEQFF
NA	TRBV20-1	TRBJ2-7	TRBD2	TGCAGTGCTACCGGGACTAGCTTCTACGAGCAGTACTTC	CSATGTSFYEQYF
NA	TRBV20-1	TRBJ1-2	NA	TGCAGTGCAGTAGCCAGACTAGCTAACTATGGCTACACCTTC	CSAVARLANYGYTF
many	TRBV7-2	TRBJ2-5	NA	TGTGCCAGCAGCTTATTTAAACAGGGAGTCGGAGAGACCCAGTACTTC	CASSLFKQGVGETQYF
few	TRBV12-3/TRBV12-4	TRBJ2-3	NA	TGTGCCAGCGGGGGGGGCAGGGGATATGCAGATACGCAGTATTTT	CASGGGRGYADTQYF
NA	TRBV7-8	TRBJ2-3	NA	TGTGCCAGCAGCTTAAGGGAAAACACAGATACGCAGTATTTT	CASSLRENTDTQYF
NA	TRBV7-9	TRBJ1-2	NA	TGTGCCAGCAGCTTGTTACCGGGACAAACGGGCTACACCTTC	CASSLLPGQTGYTF
few	TRBV7-2	TRBJ2-7	TRBD2	TGTGCCAGCAGCTGGGGACTAGCGGGGAACGAGCAGTACTTC	CASSWGLAGNEQYF
NA	TRBV7-9	TRBJ1-1	NA	TGTGCCAGCTCGAACGAATTGAAGGCCACTGAAGCTTTCTTT	CASSNELKATEAFF
many	TRBV7-9	TRBJ2-1	NA	TGTGCCAGCGACCCTAAGAGAAGGACAGCCTACAATGAGCAGTTCTTC	CASDPKRRTAYNEQFF
NA	TRBV7-9	TRBJ2-7	NA	TGTGCCAGCAGCCTGGGGTCTGGGAGTAGAGCCTACGAGCAGTACTTC	CASSLGSGSRAYEQYF
few	TRBV29-1	TRBJ2-3	NA	TGCAGCGTTTCTGGAGAATCTAGCACAGATACGCAGTATTTT	CSVSGESSTDTQYF
few	TRBV19	TRBJ1-6	NA	TGTGCCAGTACCCGGGGTAGTCTGGAGATGTATTCACCCCTCCACTTT	CASTRGSLEMYSPLHF
NA	TRBV5-6	TRBJ1-1	NA	TGTGCCAGCAGCTCCAGGGCGAACACTGAAGCTTTCTTT	CASSSRANTEAFF
few	TRBV7-3	TRBJ1-2	NA	TGTGCCAGCAGTCCGGGCTGGGGATATGGCTACACCTTC	CASSPGWGYGYTF
few	TRBV6-2/TRBV6-3	TRBJ2-6	NA	TGTGCCAGCAGATGGGGGCGATCGGCCAACGTCCTGACTTTC	CASRWGRSANVLTF
NA	TRBV5-5	TRBJ2-1	NA	TGTGCCAGCAGCCCCCTACCAGCGGACGGTTACTACAATGAGCAGTTCTTC	CASSPLPADGYYNEQFF
many	TRBV7-9	TRBJ2-7	TRBD2	TGTGCCAGCAACCCTAGCGGTCCCTCCTACGAGCAGTACTTC	CASNPSGPSYEQYF
few	TRBV28	TRBJ1-4	NA	TGTGCCAGCAGTTTATGGGGAACGGGACTGTTTTTT	CASSLWGTGLFF
many	TRBV7-2	TRBJ2-2	TRBD2	TGTGCCAGCAGCTTAAGAGGACTAGTCGACACCGGGGAGCTGTTTTTT	CASSLRGLVDTGELFF
NA	TRBV6-2/TRBV6-3	TRBJ2-1	TRBD2	TGTGCCAGCGCGGAAGCGGGAGGGTTGGTCAATGAGCAGTTCTTC	CASAEAGGLVNEQFF